These 15 T cell receptor beta chains came from one sample sequenced in a study of T-cell memory formation after mild COVID-19. TCRdb reanalysed the 5' RACE reads using MiXCR and keeps one entry per CDR3 protein. The sample has about 310,000 distinct CDR3 sequences; more than 15% are singletons. Sequencing was done on a sample of PBMCs or a T cell subset sorted from them (not recorded which). The receptors come from a man aged 18-30 years who had mild COVID-19 (a few samples of this study predate the infection). Cell type and time point are not known.

This clonotype was seen a few times. V and J are TRBV12-3 or TRBV12-4 and TRBJ1-2; the D gene is possibly TRBD1 (5 bases). V lost 7 bases and J lost 5, with 14 bases in between. This CDR3 spans 13 amino acids. The CDR3 region has the DNA TGTGCCAGCACCAAAGACAGCCCGTATGGCTACACCTTC. Translating gives CASTKDSPYGYTF.

The rearrangement links TRBV29-1 to TRBJ2-1; a weak D match, TRBD1 (6 bases). The V end was cut by 4 bases, the J end by 3 bases, with 10 bases between. This CDR3 is 13 amino acids long. In germline, CDR1 is SQVTM, CDR2 ANQGSEA. CDR3 protein: CSVGGGYYNEQFF. The CDR3 DNA sequence: TGCAGCGTTGGTGGGGGCTACTACAATGAGCAGTTCTTC.

The rearrangement joins TRBV20-1 to TRBJ2-3, with 7 positions matching TRBD1. With 6 bases clipped from V and 6 bases from J, the junction kept 12 bases outside the gene matches. Germline loops: CDR1 DFQATT, CDR2 SNEGSKA (reference sequence). This CDR3 is built from 14 residues. The CDR3 coding sequence is TGCAGTGCCCCGGGACAGAGCAGGTTGGATACGCAGTATTTT. As protein: CSAPGQSRLDTQYF.

V usage is TRBV6-1 and J usage is TRBJ2-5; 7 nucleotides agree with TRBD2. Germline V lookup: CDR1 MNHNS, CDR2 SASEGT. V was pared by 5 bases and J by 5 bases, with 8 bases of the junction left unmatched. This CDR3 comprises 14 residues. CDR3 coding DNA: TGTGCCAGCAGTTCTGGACTAGTGGGGGAGACCCAGTACTTC. This codes for CASSSGLVGETQYF.

The chain uses TRBV29-1 and TRBJ1-1; possibly TRBD1 for D (6 bases). The CDR3 has 12 residues. Trimming stripped 7 bases from V and 6 bases from J, with 15 bases between. In germline, CDR1 is SQVTM, CDR2 ANQGSEA. CDR3 region: CSAEQGWAEAFF. The CDR3 nucleotides read TGCAGCGCAGAACAGGGTTGGGCTGAAGCTTTCTTT. The full variable domain, in which reference TRBV29-1 and TRBJ1-1 provide the parts outside the CDR3, is SAVISQKPSRDICQRGTSLTIQCQVDSQVTMMFWYRQQPGQSLTLIATANQGSEATYESGFVIDKFPISRPNLTFSTLTVSNMSPEDSSIYLCSAEQGWAEAFFGQGTRLTVV.

The chain has TRBV5-1 and TRBJ2-2; D gene ambiguous. V lost 9 bases to trimming and J lost 0 bases, with 12 bases between them. Germline V gene lookup returns CDR1 SGHRS and CDR2 YFSETQ. The CDR3 is 14 residues long. The CDR3 DNA reads as TGCGCCACCCAATCCGCGCCGAACACCGGGGAGCTGTTTTTT. Amino acid sequence: CATQSAPNTGELFF.

The table lists this clonotype with a few counts. CDR3 bases: TGCGCCAGCAGCTTGGGGATGGACACTGAAGCTTTCTTT. Protein sequence: CASSLGMDTEAFF. This chain links TRBV5-1 with TRBJ1-1, with D unresolved. The CDR3 runs 13 residues. Germline V lookup: CDR1 SGHRS, CDR2 YFSETQ. Trimming removed 0 bases at V and 3 bases at J, with 6 bases between.

V and J are TRBV4-3 and TRBJ2-3, with D possibly matching TRBD1 (6 bases). V lost 4 bases to trimming and J lost 3 bases, with 11 bases between them. The CDR3 has 14 amino acids. Germline values: CDR1 LGHNA, CDR2 YSLEER. This chain's CDR3 is CASSPYRGTDTQYF. CDR3 bases: TGCGCCAGCAGCCCCTATAGGGGGACAGATACGCAGTATTTT.

V usage is TRBV5-1 and J usage is TRBJ2-5, with D maybe TRBD1 (5 bases). The CDR3 extends over 14 amino acids. Trimming shortened V by 2 bases and J by 5 bases, and 13 bases separated the two germline ends. Looked up from germline, CDR1 is SGHRS and CDR2 is YFSETQ. CDR3 sequence reads: CASSFSDTSETQYF. DNA of the CDR3: TGCGCCAGCAGCTTTTCGGACACTTCCGAGACCCAGTACTTC.

This clonotype was picked up many times. The genes are TRBV7-3 and TRBJ2-7; no clear D gene. The CDR3 length is 14 residues. Germline CDR1 SGHTA, CDR2 FQGTGA. V was shortened by 3 bases and J by 5 bases, with 14 bases between the two germline ends. Here the CDR3 DNA reads TGTGCCAGCAGCTTGTTTCCAGGAAACAACGAGCAGTACTTC. This codes for CASSLFPGNNEQYF.

The J gene is TRBJ1-1, the V gene TRBV7-6, with D maybe TRBD1 (5 bases). V lost 3 bases and J 4 bases, leaving 15 bases between the germline ends. The germline V gene encodes CDR1 SGHVS and CDR2 FNYEAQ. The CDR3 extends over 15 amino acids. The CDR3 nucleotides read TGTGCCAGCAGCTTGGGCCCCGGGGACCTCACTGAAGCTTTCTTT. Its translation is CASSLGPGDLTEAFF.

This clonotype has more than one count but fewer than ten. This chain uses TRBV27 with TRBJ2-1, with TRBD2 matching 8 bases. This CDR3 is 16 amino acids long. Trimming removed 5 bases from V and 4 bases from J; junction bases left unmatched: 10. The V gene's germline CDR1 is MNHEY and CDR2 SMNVEV (reference sequence). The CDR3 is CASSPSGGGTYNEQFF. CDR3 DNA sequence: TGTGCCAGCAGTCCCTCCGGCGGGGGGACATACAATGAGCAGTTCTTC.

This clonotype was seen at least ten times. Here the CDR3 reads CASSLGGSPLHF. Written as DNA, the CDR3 is TGTGCCAGCAGCTTAGGGGGTTCACCCCTCCACTTT. V and J are TRBV7-9 and TRBJ1-6; D call uncertain. CDR3 length: 12 amino acids. The germline V gene encodes CDR1 SEHNR and CDR2 FQNEAQ (reference sequence). The ends were cut back, 1 base at V and 9 bases at J, with 4 bases in the middle.

This clonotype was detected only a few times. V is TRBV6-5 and J is TRBJ1-1, with D uncertain. CDR3 length: 15 residues. Between the trimmed V and J ends, which lost 0 bases and 0 bases, there was a span of 8 bases. CDR1 is MNHEY, CDR2 SVGAGI, per germline. CDR3: CASSYSAAMNTEAFF. The CDR3 bases are TGTGCCAGCAGTTACTCAGCGGCCATGAACACTGAAGCTTTCTTT.

The chain uses TRBV5-5 and TRBJ2-2, with a tentative D call TRBD1 (6 bases). V lost 1 base to trimming and J lost 0 bases, with 10 bases between them. CDR1 is SGHKS, CDR2 YYEKEE, per germline (reference sequence). The CDR3 has 16 amino acids. This chain's CDR3 is CASSLLDRTNTGELFF. CDR3 bases: TGTGCCAGCAGCTTGTTGGACAGAACGAACACCGGGGAGCTGTTTTTT.